These 4 T cell receptor beta chains share one sample of origin, sequenced in a study of T cell clonotyping in hematopoietic cell transplantation. Specified time point: recipient sample about 28 days before transplant, after cytoreduction. The protocol was immunoSEQ multiplex PCR, while the TCRdb copy is restricted to in-frame clones and leaves out a portion. The data contain 30,000 or so clones, about 80% of them seen just once; the ten biggest clones take up 6% to 7.5%. Sequenced material: peripheral blood mononuclear cells, taken before stem cell transplant. These TCRs come from a woman aged 25 to 39 with chronic myeloid leukemia. Some clones in this sample may be carry-over from other donors' samples.

The chain uses TRBV7-2 and TRBJ2-3, with 9 positions matching TRBD2. This CDR3 comprises 16 residues. CDR1 SGHTA and CDR2 FQGNSA come from the germline V gene. The V segment lost 3 bases and the J segment 9 bases; nucleotides outside the gene matches: 13. The CDR3 protein is CASSLGPSGAQMTQYF. DNA for the CDR3: TGTGCCAGCAGCTTGGGGCCTAGCGGGGCCCAGATGACGCAGTATTTT.

The chain employs TRBV4-1 and TRBJ2-1, with TRBD2 identical over 14 bases. V shed 6 bases and J 3 bases; nucleotides not matched to a gene: 10. This CDR3 is built from 18 residues. CDR1 and CDR2 (germline): MGHRA, YSYEKL. The CDR3 region has the DNA TGCGCCAGCAGTCTAACCGGGACTAGCGGGGGCTTCTACAATGAGCAGTTCTTC. It encodes CASSLTGTSGGFYNEQFF.

The chain joins TRBV5-4 to TRBJ1-2; possible D gene TRBD1, 5 bases. Germline V CDR1 and CDR2: SGHNT, YYREEE (reference sequence). V was shortened by 3 bases and J by 10 bases, with 13 bases between the two germline ends. The CDR3 totals 12 residues. The CDR3 coding sequence is TGTGCCAGCAGCTCGGGACGGAGAACCTACACCTTC. Its protein product is CASSSGRRTYTF.

The chain joins TRBV27 to TRBJ2-5; maybe TRBD1 (6 bases). Trimming left V 5 bases short and J 3 bases short, with 16 bases between. From germline, CDR1 is MNHEY and CDR2 SMNVEV (reference sequence). This CDR3 is 15 amino acids long. The CDR3 DNA follows: TGTGCCAGCAGTGCCCGACAGTCAGGGGAAGAGACCCAGTACTTC. Translating it yields CASSARQSGEETQYF.